This entry features one T cell receptor beta chain sequence. CDR1 is MNHEY, CDR2 SVGAGI, per germline. The V gene lost 0 bases and the J gene lost 3 bases, with 13 bases spanning the gap. The CDR3 consists of 16 residues. These data come from a study of OX40 agonist ivuxolimab in advanced cancers. Looking at the study overall: Three patients responded partially, comprising one with hepatocellular carcinoma and two with cutaneous melanoma.

The method was immunoSEQ multiplex PCR; TCRdb's version includes in-frame clones alone and lacks a portion of them. The profile shows 40,000 to 50,000 clones, more than 75% of them singletons. The starting material was CD4+ or CD8+ T cells sorted from blood, obtained in a trial of the OX40 agonist ivuxolimab. The clonotype comes from an adult with an advanced solid tumor such as melanoma, head and neck, liver or kidney cancer. The chain is built from TRBV6-5 and TRBJ2-3; TRBD2 might be the D (5 bases). CDR3 DNA: TGTGCCAGCAGTTACTCGTGGGAGCTTAGGACAGATACGCAGTATTTT. Translation gives CASSYSWELRTDTQYF.